This T cell receptor (beta chain) was profiled in a study of control samples from healthy donors and cancer patients. Using immunoSEQ multiplex PCR, the repertoire was profiled, and TCRdb retains in-frame clones only, with some absent. The sample holds approximately 160,000 clones, approximately 94% seen once. V gave up 6 bases and J gave up 4 bases, with 12 bases separating them. The CDR3 runs 13 residues. CDR1 and CDR2 from the germline V gene are MNHEY and SVGAGI. The rearrangement uses TRBV6-5 and TRBJ1-2; tentatively, D is TRBD1 (6 bases). The receptor was isolated from a woman aged 18-29 years in good health. Sequences were obtained from blood. CDR3 region: CASRRGQLYGYTF. The DNA of the CDR3 is TGTGCCAGCAGGCGTGGACAGCTCTATGGCTACACCTTC.